Included here is one T cell receptor (beta chain) sequence, with context. As yet, its antigen is unknown. Between the trimmed V and J ends, which lost 0 bases and 1 base, there was a span of 13 bases. The CDR3 runs to 17 residues. Germline CDR1 reads LNHNV; CDR2 reads YYDKDF (reference sequence). The sample comes from a study of T-cell reconstitution after alpha-beta-depleted transplantation in children. Findings and limits, study-wide: It was surviving recipient T cells and thymic progenitors that gave some patients high TCRbeta diversity at day 60. Newly made T cells mostly supplied T-cell counts and diversity one year after transplant. Reports say that about two months after transplant, the alpha-beta T cells came out of several hundred graft clones that had expanded.

Unique molecular identifiers were built into the TCRbeta library. A single record per CDR3 protein comes from TCRdb applying MiXCR to the PCR reads. The data show 780,000 or so distinct CDR3 sequences, with about 16% seen just once and around 4.5% held by the top ten. This receptor was identified in a male patient younger than 18 who had a stem cell transplant for acute lymphoblastic leukemia, so the T cells may come from the graft donor. Sequences were derived from PBMCs, mostly from graft donor cells, sampled 360 days after TCRalphabeta/CD19-depleted stem cell transplant. The V gene is TRBV15, the J gene TRBJ1-3, with TRBD1 as a possible D gene (6 bases). The CDR3 spells CATSRDGGLGSGNTIYF. The CDR3, as DNA: TGTGCCACCAGCAGAGACGGGGGGCTTGGATCTGGAAACACCATATATTTT. Looking up the rest from reference TRBV15 and TRBJ1-3 gives the full variable domain: DAMVIQNPRYQVTQFGKPVTLSCSQTLNHNVMYWYQQKSSQAPKLLFHYYDKDFNNEADTPDNFQSRRPNTSFCFLDIRSPGLGDTAMYLCATSRDGGLGSGNTIYFGEGSWLTVV.